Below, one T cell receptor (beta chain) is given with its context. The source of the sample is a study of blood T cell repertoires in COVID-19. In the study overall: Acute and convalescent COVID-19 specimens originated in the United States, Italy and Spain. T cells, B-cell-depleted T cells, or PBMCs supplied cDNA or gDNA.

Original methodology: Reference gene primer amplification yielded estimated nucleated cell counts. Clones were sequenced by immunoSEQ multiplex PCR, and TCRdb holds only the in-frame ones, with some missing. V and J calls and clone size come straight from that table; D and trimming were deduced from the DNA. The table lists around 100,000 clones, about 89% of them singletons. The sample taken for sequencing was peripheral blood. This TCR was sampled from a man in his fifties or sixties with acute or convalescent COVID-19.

The CDR3 bases are TGCAGTGCTAGTCGTCGGGGGATGGGGATTCAGTACTTC. The encoded protein is CSASRRGMGIQYF. The chain recombines TRBV20-1 with TRBJ2-4; D may be TRBD2 (6 bases). V dropped 3 bases and J dropped 10 bases, with 16 bases sitting between them. CDR3 size: 13 residues. CDR1 DFQATT and CDR2 SNEGSKA come from the germline V gene (reference sequence).